These 12 T cell receptor beta chains came from one sample sequenced in a study of cytomegalovirus exposure and HLA in healthy donors. Both 60 Vbeta primers and 13 Jbeta primers went into the PCR. Sequenced by immunoSEQ multiplex PCR; TCRdb stores in-frame clones only, minus some. Counted here are under 150,000 clones, around 78% occurring once; the ten biggest clones make up around 5.9%. Sequenced input: PBMCs. The source of these receptors is a woman aged 40 to 50 in good health and CMV-seropositive.

This sequence joins TRBV7-9 and TRBJ1-5, with D possibly matching TRBD1 (6 bases). CDR1 SEHNR and CDR2 FQNEAQ come from the germline V gene (reference sequence). The CDR3 has 15 residues. Deletions cut 2 bases from V and 4 bases from J, with 12 bases between. The CDR3 DNA reads TGTGCCAGCAGCTTAATCGACAGGTATAATCAGCCCCAGCATTTT. As protein: CASSLIDRYNQPQHF. The full variable domain, completed using reference TRBV7-9 and TRBJ1-5, is DTGVSQNPRHKITKRGQNVTFRCDPISEHNRLYWYRQTLGQGPEFLTYFQNEAQLEKSRLLSDRFSAERPKGSFSTLEIQRTEQGDSAMYLCASSLIDRYNQPQHFGDGTRLSIL.

The chain recombines TRBV5-5 with TRBJ2-2; possibly TRBD2 for D (5 bases). Germline V gene data show CDR1 as SGHKS and CDR2 as YYEKEE (reference sequence). Trimming took off 5 bases at V and 0 bases at J, with 11 bases between the two ends. The CDR3 spans 15 residues. As DNA, the CDR3 is TGTGCCAGCAGGGGTAGCGACCCGAACACCGGGGAGCTGTTTTTT. This codes for CASRGSDPNTGELFF.

This clone was seen once. V gene TRBV5-1 combines with J gene TRBJ1-2, with a possible D match to TRBD1 (5 bases). Germline CDR1 and CDR2: SGHRS and YFSETQ. This CDR3 region has 12 residues. The ends were cut back, 7 bases at V and 7 bases at J, with 14 bases in the middle. DNA of the CDR3: TGCGCCAGCTATGAAAGGGGCGGTGGCTACACCTTC. Translation gives CASYERGGGYTF.

The rearrangement links TRBV7-9 to TRBJ2-5, with D unresolved. The DNA end is more similar to TRBJ2-7, so the J call may be wrong. The CDR3 loop spans 13 amino acids. Germline V gives CDR1 SEHNR, CDR2 FQNEAQ (reference sequence). CDR3 residues: CASSPPTRYEQYF. CDR3 DNA sequence: TGTGCCAGCAGCCCCCCCACGAGGTACGAGCAGTACTTC.

The chain recombines TRBV28 with TRBJ1-1; D is perhaps TRBD1 (6 bases). V lost 10 bases and J 1 base, leaving 16 bases between the germline ends. The V gene's germline CDR1 is MDHEN and CDR2 SYDVKM. The CDR3 covers 14 residues. CDR3 bases: TGTGCCACTCACGGGGACACTAAGAACACTGAAGCTTTCTTT. Residues: CATHGDTKNTEAFF.

This chain joins TRBV6-5 and TRBJ1-2, with TRBD1 matching over 8 bases. J gave up 6 bases and V 6 bases, and 9 bases lay outside the gene matches. The CDR3 length is 14 residues. CDR1 is MNHEY, CDR2 SVGAGI, per germline. The CDR3 sequence is CASRVGQGNHGYTF. The CDR3 nucleotides read TGTGCCAGCAGGGTCGGACAGGGAAATCATGGCTACACCTTC.

The chain employs TRBV19 and TRBJ2-5; no reliable D call. The CDR3 has 10 residues. Trimming cost V 7 bases and J 5 bases, with 5 bases left between them. Per germline, CDR1 LNHDA and CDR2 SQIVND (reference sequence). CDR3 DNA: TGTGCCAGTAACGCGGAGACCCAGTACTTC. As protein: CASNAETQYF.

The gene calls are TRBV10-3 and TRBJ1-5; D remains unclear. The CDR3 loop spans 15 amino acids. The V gene lost 3 bases and the J gene lost 6 bases, with 15 bases spanning the gap. Germline V CDR1 and CDR2: ENHRY, SYGVKD. CDR3 protein: CAISDPTVGVQPQHF. The DNA for the CDR3 is TGTGCCATCAGTGATCCTACAGTGGGTGTTCAGCCCCAGCATTTT.

Only one count was recorded for this clone. The genes are TRBV5-4 and TRBJ2-5, with 11 bases matching TRBD2. The end of the DNA fits TRBJ2-7 better, so the J call may be wrong. CDR1 is SGHNT and CDR2 is YYREEE in the germline V gene (reference sequence). CDR3 length: 15 residues. The CDR3 sequence is CASSTPGLAAYEQYF. The DNA of the CDR3 is TGTGCCAGCAGCACCCCGGGACTAGCGGCCTACGAGCAGTACTTC.

CDR3 nucleotide sequence: TGTGCCAGCAGCTTAGTAGAGAACACTGAAGCTTTCTTT. As protein: CASSLVENTEAFF. The gene calls are TRBV11-2 and TRBJ1-1; D is ambiguous. Trimming pared 1 base from V and 1 base from J, leaving 4 bases between. This CDR3 region has 13 residues. Per germline, CDR1 SGHAT and CDR2 FQNNGV.

This clone has just one count. The chain couples TRBV6-5 to TRBJ1-4; possible D gene TRBD1, 6 bases. In germline, CDR1 is MNHEY, CDR2 SVGAGI. Deletions cut 2 bases from V and 8 bases from J, with 15 bases between. CDR3 length: 15 residues. CDR3 protein: CASSYSPSQGEKLFF. The CDR3 nucleotides read TGTGCCAGCAGTTACAGCCCGTCGCAGGGGGAAAAACTGTTTTTT.

As regards this clone: Sequence at one end of the junction differs from germline and may be a read error. V gene TRBV7-9 combines with J gene TRBJ2-7; 8 nucleotides match TRBD1. Germline lookup yields CDR1 SEHNR and CDR2 FQNEAQ (reference sequence). The CDR3 covers 18 residues. The CDR3 DNA reads as TGTTCCAGCAGCTTAGGGCTAATAGGGACAGGCATATCCTACGAGCAGTACTTC. Translation: CSSSLGLIGTGISYEQYF.